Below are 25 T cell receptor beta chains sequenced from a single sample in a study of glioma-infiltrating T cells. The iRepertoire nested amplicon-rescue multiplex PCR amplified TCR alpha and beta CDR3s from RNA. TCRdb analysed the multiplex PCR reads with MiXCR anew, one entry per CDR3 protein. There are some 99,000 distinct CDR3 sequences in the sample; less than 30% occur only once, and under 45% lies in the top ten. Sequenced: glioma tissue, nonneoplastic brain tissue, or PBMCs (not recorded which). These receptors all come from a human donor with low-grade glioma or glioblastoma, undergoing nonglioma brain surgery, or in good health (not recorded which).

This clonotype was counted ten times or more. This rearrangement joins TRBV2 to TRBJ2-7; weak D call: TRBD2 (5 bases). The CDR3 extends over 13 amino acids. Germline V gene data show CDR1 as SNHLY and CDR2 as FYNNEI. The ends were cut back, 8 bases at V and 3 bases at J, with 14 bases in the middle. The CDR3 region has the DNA TGTGCCAGCGGGAGAGCCATCTACTACGAGCAGTACTTC. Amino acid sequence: CASGRAIYYEQYF.

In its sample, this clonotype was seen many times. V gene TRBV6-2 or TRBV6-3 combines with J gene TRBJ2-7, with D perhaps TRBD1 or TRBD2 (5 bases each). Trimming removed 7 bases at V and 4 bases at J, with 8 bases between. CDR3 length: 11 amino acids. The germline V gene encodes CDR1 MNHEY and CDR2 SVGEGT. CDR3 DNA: TGTGCCAGCACCTGGGGGTACGAGCAGTACTTC. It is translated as CASTWGYEQYF.

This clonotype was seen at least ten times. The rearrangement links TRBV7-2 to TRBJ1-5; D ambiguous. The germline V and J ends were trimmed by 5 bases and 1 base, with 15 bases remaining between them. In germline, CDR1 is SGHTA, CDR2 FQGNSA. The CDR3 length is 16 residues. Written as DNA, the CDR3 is TGTGCCAGCAGCGTTAGCTTGGGAAGAAGCAATCAGCCCCAGCATTTT. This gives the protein CASSVSLGRSNQPQHF.

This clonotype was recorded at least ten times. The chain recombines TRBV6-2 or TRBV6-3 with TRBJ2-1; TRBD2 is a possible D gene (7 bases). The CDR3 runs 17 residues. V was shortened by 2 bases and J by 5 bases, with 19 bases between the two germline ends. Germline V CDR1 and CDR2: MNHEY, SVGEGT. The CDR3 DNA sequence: TGTGCCAGCAGTTACGCAATAAGAGGGAGGGGGGACAATGAGCAGTTCTTC. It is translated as CASSYAIRGRGDNEQFF.

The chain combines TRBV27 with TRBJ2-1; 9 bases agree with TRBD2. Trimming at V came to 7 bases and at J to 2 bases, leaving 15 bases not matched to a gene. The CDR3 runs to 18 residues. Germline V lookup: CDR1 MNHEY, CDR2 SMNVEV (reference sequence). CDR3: CASTPAGKASGAYNEQFF. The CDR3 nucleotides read TGTGCCAGCACCCCGGCGGGGAAGGCTAGCGGGGCCTACAATGAGCAGTTCTTC.

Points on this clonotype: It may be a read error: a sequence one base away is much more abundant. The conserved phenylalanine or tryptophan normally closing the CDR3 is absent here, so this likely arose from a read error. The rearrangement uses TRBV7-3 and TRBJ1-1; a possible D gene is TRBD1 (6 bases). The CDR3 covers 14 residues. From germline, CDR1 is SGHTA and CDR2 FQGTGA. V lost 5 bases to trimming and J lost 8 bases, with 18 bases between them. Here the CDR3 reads CASSPRTGAGEAFL. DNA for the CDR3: TGTGCCAGCAGCCCACGTACGGGGGCTGGCGAAGCTTTCCTT.

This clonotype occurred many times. CDR3 residues: CASSLSSYGNTEAFF. CDR3 sequence (DNA): TGTGCCAGCAGTTTATCCTCCTACGGGAACACTGAAGCTTTCTTT. The chain joins TRBV27 to TRBJ1-1; no definite D call. There are 15 residues in the CDR3. Germline CDR1 reads MNHEY; CDR2 reads SMNVEV (reference sequence). Trimming took 0 bases from V and 1 from J, leaving 9 bases between them.

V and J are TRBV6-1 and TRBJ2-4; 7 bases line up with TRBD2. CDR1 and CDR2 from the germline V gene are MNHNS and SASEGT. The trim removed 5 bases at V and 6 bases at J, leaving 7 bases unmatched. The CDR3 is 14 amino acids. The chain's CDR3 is CASSRGRAGNIQYF. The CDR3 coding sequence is TGTGCCAGCAGTCGGGGGAGGGCCGGAAACATTCAGTACTTC.

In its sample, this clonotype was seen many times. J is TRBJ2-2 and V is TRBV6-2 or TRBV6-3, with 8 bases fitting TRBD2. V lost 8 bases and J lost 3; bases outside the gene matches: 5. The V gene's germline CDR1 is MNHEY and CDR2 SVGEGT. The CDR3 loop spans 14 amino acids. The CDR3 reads CASGSGSDTGELFF. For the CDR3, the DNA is TGTGCCAGCGGGAGCGGGAGCGACACCGGGGAGCTGTTTTTT.

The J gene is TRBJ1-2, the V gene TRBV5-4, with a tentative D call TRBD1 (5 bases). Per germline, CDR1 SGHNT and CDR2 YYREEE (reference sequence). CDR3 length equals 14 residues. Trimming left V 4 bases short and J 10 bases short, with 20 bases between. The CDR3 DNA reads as TGTGCCAGCAGCCCACTGGGACTGAACTATAACTACACCTTC. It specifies CASSPLGLNYNYTF.

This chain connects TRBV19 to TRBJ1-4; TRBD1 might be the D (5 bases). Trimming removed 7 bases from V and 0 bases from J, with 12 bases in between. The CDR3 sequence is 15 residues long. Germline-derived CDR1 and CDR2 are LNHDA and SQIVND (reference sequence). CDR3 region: CASMTRAATNEKLFF. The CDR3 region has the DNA TGTGCCAGTATGACCAGGGCTGCAACTAATGAAAAACTGTTTTTT.

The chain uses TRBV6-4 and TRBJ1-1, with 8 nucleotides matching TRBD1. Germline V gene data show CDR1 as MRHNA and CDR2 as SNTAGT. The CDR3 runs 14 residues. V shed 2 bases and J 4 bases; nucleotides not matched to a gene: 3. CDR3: CASSDGQGTTEAFF. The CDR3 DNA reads TGTGCCAGCAGTGACGGACAGGGAACCACTGAAGCTTTCTTT.

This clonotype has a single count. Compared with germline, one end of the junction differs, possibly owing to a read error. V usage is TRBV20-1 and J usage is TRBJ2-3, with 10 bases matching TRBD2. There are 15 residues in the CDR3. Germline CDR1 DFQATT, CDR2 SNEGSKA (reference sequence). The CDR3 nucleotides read TGCAGTACTAGAGATCGGACTAGCGGTACAGATACGCAGTATTTT. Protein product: CSTRDRTSGTDTQYF.

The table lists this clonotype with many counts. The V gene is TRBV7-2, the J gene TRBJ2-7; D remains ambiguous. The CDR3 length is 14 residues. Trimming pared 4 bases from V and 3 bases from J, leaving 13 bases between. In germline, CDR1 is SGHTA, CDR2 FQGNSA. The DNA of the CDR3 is TGTGCCAGCAGCTCCCTTTGGGTTTTCTACGAGCAGTACTTC. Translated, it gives CASSSLWVFYEQYF.

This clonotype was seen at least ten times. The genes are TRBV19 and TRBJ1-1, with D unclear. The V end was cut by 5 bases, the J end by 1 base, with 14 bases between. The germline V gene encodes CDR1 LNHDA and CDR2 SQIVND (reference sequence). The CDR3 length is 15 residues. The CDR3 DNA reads TGTGCCAGTAGTGTACTCTACGACCAGAACACTGAAGCTTTCTTT. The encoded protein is CASSVLYDQNTEAFF.

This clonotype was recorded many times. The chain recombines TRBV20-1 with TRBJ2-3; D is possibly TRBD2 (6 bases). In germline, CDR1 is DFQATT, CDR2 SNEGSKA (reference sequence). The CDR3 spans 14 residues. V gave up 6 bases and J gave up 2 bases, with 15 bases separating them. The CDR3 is CSARVSGNTDTQYF. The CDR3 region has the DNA TGCAGTGCCCGGGTTAGCGGAAACACAGATACGCAGTATTTT.

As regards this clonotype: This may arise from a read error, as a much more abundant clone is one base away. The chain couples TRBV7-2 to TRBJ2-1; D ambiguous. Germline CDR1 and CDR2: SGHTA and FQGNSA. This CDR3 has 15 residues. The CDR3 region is CACSAVKSSYNEQFF. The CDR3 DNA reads TGTGCCTGCAGCGCCGTAAAAAGCTCCTACAATGAGCAGTTCTTC.

The CDR3 DNA is TGTGCCAGCAGCTTAGATGGGTCCCGGGACAGGGGGCTTTCGGCTTTCTTT. This encodes CASSLDGSRDRGLSAFF. This rearrangement joins TRBV7-2 to TRBJ1-1, with TRBD1 matching over 12 bases. The CDR3 is 17 amino acids. The V gene end was trimmed by 1 base and the J gene end by 11 bases; junction bases not matched to a gene: 14. Looked up from germline, CDR1 is SGHTA and CDR2 is FQGNSA.

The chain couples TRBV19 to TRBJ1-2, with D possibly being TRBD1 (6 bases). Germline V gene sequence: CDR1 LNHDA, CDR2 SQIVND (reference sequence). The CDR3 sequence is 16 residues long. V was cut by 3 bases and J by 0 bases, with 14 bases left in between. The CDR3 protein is CASSIHREPPNYGYTF. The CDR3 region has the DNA TGTGCCAGTAGTATCCACAGGGAACCCCCTAACTATGGCTACACCTTC.

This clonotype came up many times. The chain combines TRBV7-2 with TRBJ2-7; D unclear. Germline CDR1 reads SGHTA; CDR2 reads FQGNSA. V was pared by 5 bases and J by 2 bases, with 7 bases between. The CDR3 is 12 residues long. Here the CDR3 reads CASSPAPYEQYF. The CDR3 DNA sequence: TGTGCCAGCAGCCCAGCACCCTACGAGCAGTACTTC.

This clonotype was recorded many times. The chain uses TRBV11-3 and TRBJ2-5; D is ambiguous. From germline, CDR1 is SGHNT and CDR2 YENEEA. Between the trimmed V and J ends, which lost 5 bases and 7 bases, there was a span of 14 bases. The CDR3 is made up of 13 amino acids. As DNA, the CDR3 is TGTGCCAGCAGCCCGGACCCGACGGCGACCCAGTACTTC. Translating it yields CASSPDPTATQYF.

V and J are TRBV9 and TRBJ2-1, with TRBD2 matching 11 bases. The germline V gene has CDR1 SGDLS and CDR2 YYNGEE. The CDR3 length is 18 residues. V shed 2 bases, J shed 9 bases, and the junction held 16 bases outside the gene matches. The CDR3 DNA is TGTGCCAGCAGCGTGGGGATGACTAGCGGGAACTCCCCGGGTGAGCAGTTCTTC. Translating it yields CASSVGMTSGNSPGEQFF. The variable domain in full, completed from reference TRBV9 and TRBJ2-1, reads DSGVTQTPKHLITATGQRVTLRCSPRSGDLSVYWYQQSLDQGLQFLIQYYNGEERAKGNILERFSAQQFPDLHSELNLSSLELGDSALYFCASSVGMTSGNSPGEQFFGPGTRLTVL.

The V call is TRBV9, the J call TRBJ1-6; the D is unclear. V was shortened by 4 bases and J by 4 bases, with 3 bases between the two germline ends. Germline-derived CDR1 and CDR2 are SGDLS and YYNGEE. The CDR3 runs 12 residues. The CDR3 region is CASSSYNSPLHF. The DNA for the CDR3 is TGTGCCAGCAGCTCTTATAATTCACCCCTCCACTTT.

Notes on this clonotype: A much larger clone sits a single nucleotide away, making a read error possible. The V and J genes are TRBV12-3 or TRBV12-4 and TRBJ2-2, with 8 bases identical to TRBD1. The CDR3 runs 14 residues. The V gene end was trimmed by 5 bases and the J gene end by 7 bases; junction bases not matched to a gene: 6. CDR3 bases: TGTGCCAGCAGTCGGACAGGGACCGACGGGGAGCTGTTTTTT. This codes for CASSRTGTDGELFF.

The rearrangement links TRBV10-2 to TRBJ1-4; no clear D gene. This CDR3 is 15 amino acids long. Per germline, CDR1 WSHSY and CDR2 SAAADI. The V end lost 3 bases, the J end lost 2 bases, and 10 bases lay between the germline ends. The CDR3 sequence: CASSDPGQTNEKLFF. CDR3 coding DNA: TGCGCCAGCAGTGACCCGGGCCAGACTAATGAAAAACTGTTTTTT.